A selection of T cell receptor beta chains follows, all from one sample in a study of T cell responses to AZD1222 COVID-19 vaccine. Generated by immunoSEQ multiplex PCR, the TCRdb table keeps only in-frame clones and is missing some. The sample gives 100,000 to 150,000 clones, around 90% of which show up once; around 1% is in the top ten. This specimen consisted of peripheral blood, obtained 28 days after the second AZD1222 dose. The receptor source for this set is an adult who received the AZD1222 COVID-19 vaccine. Each CDR3 is given with its conserved first and last residue. D genes are given only for firm matches. A row's size may be missing; if present it is once, few, many or a size class.

d_gene	j_gene	abundance	v_gene	CDR3aa	CDR3nt
NA	TRBJ2-1	few	TRBV30	CAWSVGLGQFF	TGTGCCTGGAGTGTAGGGTTAGGACAGTTCTTC
TRBD1	TRBJ1-4	NA	TRBV4-1	CASRSNRGGEKLFF	TGCGCCAGCAGGTCCAACAGGGGCGGGGAAAAACTGTTTTTT
NA	TRBJ1-3	once	TRBV30	CAWSLQGGNTIYF	TGTGCCTGGAGTTTGCAGGGTGGAAACACCATATATTTT
NA	TRBJ2-1	NA	TRBV6-4	CASSLLAASYNEQFF	TGTGCCAGCAGTCTCTTAGCGGCCTCCTACAATGAGCAGTTCTTC
NA	TRBJ2-3	once	TRBV10-2	CASGPRRDTQYF	TGCGCCAGCGGCCCTCGGAGGGATACGCAGTATTTT
NA	TRBJ1-5	NA	TRBV27	CASSLTGRGYQPQHF	TGTGCCAGCAGTTTAACAGGCAGGGGCTACCAGCCCCAGCATTTT
TRBD1	TRBJ2-7	NA	TRBV7-9	CASSFAQGAREQYF	TGTGCCAGCAGCTTCGCCCAGGGGGCTCGGGAGCAGTACTTC
NA	TRBJ2-5	NA	TRBV11-3	CASSLSLGQGGTQYF	TGTGCCAGCAGCTTATCGTTGGGGCAGGGAGGGACCCAGTACTTC
TRBD2	TRBJ2-1	few	TRBV5-1	CASSPGLADNEQFF	TGCGCCAGCAGCCCGGGACTAGCGGACAATGAGCAGTTCTTC
NA	TRBJ2-5	NA	TRBV9	CASSGGASGAEETQYF	TGTGCCAGCAGCGGGGGAGCCTCGGGGGCTGAAGAGACCCAGTACTTC
NA	TRBJ2-7	NA	TRBV30	CAWSVRGTIHEQYF	TGTGCCTGGAGTGTAAGGGGAACAATCCACGAGCAGTACTTC
NA	TRBJ2-7	NA	TRBV5-1	CASSSEPGNPHYEQYF	TGCGCCAGCAGCTCGGAACCGGGAAACCCGCACTACGAGCAGTACTTC
NA	TRBJ2-7	NA	TRBV5-1	CASRVQGSYEQYF	TGCGCCAGCAGGGTGCAGGGCTCCTACGAGCAGTACTTC
NA	TRBJ1-4	NA	TRBV5-1	CASSLDRKLFF	TGCGCCAGCAGCTTGGATAGAAAACTGTTTTTT
NA	TRBJ2-7	NA	TRBV30	CAWTEAIRPAGDSYEQYF	TGTGCCTGGACGGAGGCAATTAGGCCTGCAGGAGATTCCTACGAGCAGTACTTC
TRBD1	TRBJ1-5	once	TRBV19	CASSERQGVSNQPQHF	TGTGCCAGTAGCGAACGACAGGGGGTTAGCAATCAGCCCCAGCATTTT
NA	TRBJ1-2	NA	TRBV29-1	CSVSSGPDGPYGYTF	TGCAGCGTTTCTTCGGGTCCTGACGGACCCTATGGCTACACCTTC
TRBD1	TRBJ2-7	once	TRBV13	CASSPRGPGYEQYF	TGTGCCAGCAGCCCTAGGGGGCCTGGGTACGAGCAGTACTTC
NA	TRBJ1-6	NA	TRBV5-1	CASSQTRDSPLHF	TGCGCCAGCAGCCAGACCCGGGATTCACCCCTCCACTTT
NA	TRBJ1-5	NA	TRBV29-1	CSVSSGVNQPQHF	TGCAGCGTTTCGTCAGGGGTCAATCAGCCCCAGCATTTT